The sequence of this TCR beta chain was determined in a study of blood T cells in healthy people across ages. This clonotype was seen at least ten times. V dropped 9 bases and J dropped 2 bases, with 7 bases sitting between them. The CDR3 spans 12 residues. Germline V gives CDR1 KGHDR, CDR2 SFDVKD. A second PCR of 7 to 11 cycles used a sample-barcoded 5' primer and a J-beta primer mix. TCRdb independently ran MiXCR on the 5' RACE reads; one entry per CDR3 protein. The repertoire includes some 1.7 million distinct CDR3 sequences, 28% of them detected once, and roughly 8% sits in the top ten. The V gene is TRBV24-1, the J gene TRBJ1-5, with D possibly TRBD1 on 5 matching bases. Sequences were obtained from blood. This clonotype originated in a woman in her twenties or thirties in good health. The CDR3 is CATGGGNQPQHF. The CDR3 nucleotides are TGTGCCACCGGGGGAGGCAATCAGCCCCAGCATTTT.